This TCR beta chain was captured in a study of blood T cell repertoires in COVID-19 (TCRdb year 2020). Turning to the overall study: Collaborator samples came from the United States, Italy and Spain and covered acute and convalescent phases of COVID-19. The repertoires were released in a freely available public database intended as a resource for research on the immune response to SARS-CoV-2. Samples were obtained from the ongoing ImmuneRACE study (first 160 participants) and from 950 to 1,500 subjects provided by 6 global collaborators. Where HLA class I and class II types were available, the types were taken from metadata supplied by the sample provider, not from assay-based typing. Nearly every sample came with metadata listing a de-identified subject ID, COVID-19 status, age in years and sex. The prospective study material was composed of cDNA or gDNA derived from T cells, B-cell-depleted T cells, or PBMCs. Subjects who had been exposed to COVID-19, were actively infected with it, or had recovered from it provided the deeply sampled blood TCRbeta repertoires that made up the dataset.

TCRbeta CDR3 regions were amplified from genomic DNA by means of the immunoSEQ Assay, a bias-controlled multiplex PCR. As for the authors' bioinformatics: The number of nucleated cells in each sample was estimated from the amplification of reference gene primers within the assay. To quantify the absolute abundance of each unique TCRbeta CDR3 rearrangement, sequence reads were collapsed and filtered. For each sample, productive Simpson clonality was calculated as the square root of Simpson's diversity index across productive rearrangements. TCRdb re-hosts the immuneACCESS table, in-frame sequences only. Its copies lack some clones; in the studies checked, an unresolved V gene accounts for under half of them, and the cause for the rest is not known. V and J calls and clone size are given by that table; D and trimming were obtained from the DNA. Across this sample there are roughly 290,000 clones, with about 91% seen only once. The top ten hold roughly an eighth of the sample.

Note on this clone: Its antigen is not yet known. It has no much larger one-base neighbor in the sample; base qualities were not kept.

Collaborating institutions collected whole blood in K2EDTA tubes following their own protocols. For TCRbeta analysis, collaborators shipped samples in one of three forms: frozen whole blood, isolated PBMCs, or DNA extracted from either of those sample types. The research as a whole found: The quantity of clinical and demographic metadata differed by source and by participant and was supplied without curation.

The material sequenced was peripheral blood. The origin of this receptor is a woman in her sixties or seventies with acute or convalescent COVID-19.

The CDR3: CASSAGTGVTYEQYF. The bases read TGTGCCAGCAGTGCCGGGACAGGGGTAACCTACGAGCAGTACTTC. The sequence links TRBV28 to TRBJ2-7, with 10 junctional bases fitting TRBD1. Its CDR3 holds 15 amino acids, cysteine through phenylalanine. The entry retains the CDR3 DNA only, 45 bases that are in frame from base 1. CDR1 and CDR2 (MDHEN, SYDVKM) derive from the germline V gene. V is cut back by 5 bases and J by 2 bases, with 6 bases in the junction unmatched.